This TCR beta chain was recorded in a study of blood T cell repertoires in COVID-19. Study as a whole: Italy, Spain and the United States were the sources of the convalescent and acute COVID-19 samples.

Under the authors' procedure: Quantification of nucleated cells was approximated via reference gene primer amplification. The table came from immunoSEQ multiplex PCR; TCRdb's copy has only in-frame clones and leaves some out. From that table come the V and J calls and clone size; the DNA was used to work out D and trimming. The sample has 120,000 or so clones; 75% to 85% are singletons. This CDR3 is 12 amino acids long. The germline gives CDR1 KGHDR, CDR2 SFDVKD. Trimming removed 4 bases at V and 4 bases at J, with 6 bases between. Input material: peripheral blood. The sequence derives from a human donor in a cohort sampled during active COVID-19. The V gene is TRBV24-1, the J gene TRBJ1-2; D call uncertain. As DNA, the CDR3 is TGTGCCACCAGTGACAAATCCTATGGCTACACCTTC. Translated, it gives CATSDKSYGYTF.